This entry features one TCR beta chain sequence. This sample was taken from a study of monozygotic twins with inflammatory bowel disease. Template switching was used to attach UMIs, which incorporated a 6-nucleotide sample barcode. TCRdb re-analyzed the 5' RACE reads; it lists each CDR3 protein once, without DNA. The listing contains under 350,000 distinct CDR3 sequences. The CDR3 runs 13 residues. The clonotype comes from a human donor with ulcerative colitis or Crohn's disease, or a healthy co-twin of an affected twin (not recorded which). The specimen sequenced was blood. The chain carries TRBV12-3 or TRBV12-4 and TRBJ1-4. The CDR3: CASSFSANEKLFF.